This T cell receptor (beta chain) is drawn from a study of blood T cell repertoires in COVID-19. About the research overall: From the United States, Italy and Spain came samples of acute and convalescent COVID-19. Nucleic acid was either cDNA or gDNA, and it came from T cells, B-cell-depleted T cells, or PBMCs.

Under the authors' procedure: Nucleated cell number was recorded as an estimate derived from reference gene primer amplification. Method: immunoSEQ multiplex PCR; TCRdb's copy keeps in-frame clones and lacks some. V, J and clone size are those of that table, while D and trimming were read from the DNA. The data hold approximately 37,000 clones, with approximately 89% observed a single time. The length of the CDR3 is 15 residues. Germline V gene data show CDR1 as SGHTA and CDR2 as FQGNSA. Trimming took 1 base from V and 1 from J, leaving 8 bases between them. This chain links TRBV7-2 with TRBJ1-5; the D gene is possibly TRBD1 (6 bases). This receptor was obtained from a woman in her 70s with acute or convalescent COVID-19. The sequencing sample was made of peripheral blood. CDR3 in DNA: TGTGCCAGCAGCTTAGAAAGGGGGAGCAATCAGCCCCAGCATTTT. It encodes CASSLERGSNQPQHF.